Given below is one T cell receptor (beta chain) in context. The target antigen is unknown. The sample is drawn from a study of T cell responses to AZD1222 COVID-19 vaccine. General study results and limits: Vaccine-associated CD4 TCRs ranged over spike, dominating at 160-218 and 743-854. Donors, mostly white British, included more females; clonal diversity was possibly underestimated. At baseline, seropositivity was found in only a handful of AZD1222 recipients.

This CDR3 has 13 amino acids. CDR1 and CDR2 (germline): SGHTA, FQGTGA. The ends were cut back, 6 bases at V and 1 base at J, with 9 bases in the middle. TCRdb keeps only in-frame clones here, not all; method: immunoSEQ multiplex PCR. The repertoire includes approximately 110,000 clones, about nine tenths of them detected once, and under 4.5% sits in the top ten. The TCR originated in an adult in good health. The chain combines TRBV7-3 with TRBJ2-5; D possibly corresponds to TRBD1 (5 bases). The sample here was peripheral blood, taken on day 0 of AZD1222 vaccination. CDR3 DNA: TGTGCCAGCAGTGACAGCTTCCAAGAGACCCAGTACTTC. Amino acid sequence: CASSDSFQETQYF.